The present entry profiles one T cell receptor (beta chain) with its context. The antigen remains unidentified. The data are from a study of PD-1 blockade in classical Hodgkin lymphoma. Whole-study context: Patients had nivolumab dosed at 3 mg/kg, delivered intravenously every 2 weeks.

TCRdb keeps only in-frame clones here, not all; method: immunoSEQ multiplex PCR. The sample contains 13,000 or so clones, more than 85% of which appear only once. V was pared by 5 bases and J by 5 bases, with 7 bases of the junction left unmatched. The CDR3 is 16 amino acids. Germline V lookup: CDR1 SGHTA, CDR2 FQGTGA. Study outcomes and limitations: CD4+ but not CD8+ TCR diversity rose significantly by C4D1. Newly diagnosed patients and complete responders had comparable diversity at baseline.

All trial patients relapsed after autologous stem cell transplantation. Complete response, partial response or progressive disease were the best responses. The chain recombines TRBV7-3 with TRBJ2-3; TRBD2 agrees at 13 bases. The source of this sequence is a human donor with classical Hodgkin lymphoma. The material sequenced was peripheral blood mononuclear cells (PBMCs), taken at baseline. The chain's CDR3 is CASSQGLAGVGDTQYF. Here the CDR3 DNA reads TGTGCCAGCAGCCAAGGACTAGCGGGAGTCGGAGATACGCAGTATTTT.